A single sample gave rise to the 26 T cell receptor beta chains below, sequenced in a study of blood T cell repertoires in COVID-19. Using immunoSEQ multiplex PCR, the repertoire was profiled, and TCRdb retains in-frame clones only, with some absent. The table has about 210,000 clones, around four fifths seen once; the top ten hold 2% to 3%. The specimen was peripheral blood. Receptors originate from a middle-aged woman with active or convalescent COVID-19.

This chain links TRBV12-3 or TRBV12-4 with TRBJ1-2; 7 nucleotides agree with TRBD1. The J segment lost 8 bases and the V segment lost 5 bases, leaving 8 bases of the junction unmatched. The length of the CDR3 is 13 residues. CDR3 amino acids: CASSARQGPGYTF. The CDR3 coding sequence is TGTGCCAGCAGTGCTCGACAGGGTCCCGGCTACACCTTC.

A remark on this clone: This sample also contains other DNA sequences that code for the same CDR3. The V gene is TRBV20-1, the J gene TRBJ2-7; D gene unclear. CDR3 length: 10 amino acids. Trimming took off 6 bases at V and 3 bases at J, with 6 bases between the two ends. Germline loops: CDR1 DFQATT, CDR2 SNEGSKA (reference sequence). CDR3 nucleotides: TGCAGTGCCAGTCGCTACGAGCAGTACTTC. Residues: CSASRYEQYF.

The chain recombines TRBV7-9 with TRBJ2-3, with 13 bases matching TRBD2. Trimming cost V 5 bases and J 8 bases; bases outside gene matches: 7. In germline, CDR1 is SEHNR, CDR2 FQNEAQ (reference sequence). The CDR3 covers 15 residues. The CDR3 here is CASSITSGGAGTQYF. The CDR3 coding sequence is TGTGCCAGCAGCATTACTAGCGGGGGGGCCGGTACGCAGTATTTT.

J is TRBJ1-2 and V is TRBV15; 7 nucleotides align to TRBD1. Germline V gene lookup returns CDR1 LNHNV and CDR2 YYDKDF (reference sequence). The V gene end was trimmed by 1 base and the J gene end by 4 bases; junction bases not matched to a gene: 15. The CDR3 consists of 18 residues. The CDR3 coding sequence is TGTGCCACCAGCAGAGGGCCACCCGTAGGACGGACAGGCTATGGCTACACCTTC. Translated, it gives CATSRGPPVGRTGYGYTF.

The chain joins TRBV28 to TRBJ1-6; 7 bases map to TRBD1. The CDR3 has 13 residues. In germline, CDR1 is MDHEN, CDR2 SYDVKM. Trimming took 6 bases from V and 8 from J; bases not matched to a gene: 4. In DNA, the CDR3 is TGTGCCAGCAGGAGACAGGGTGATTCACCCCTCCACTTT. This codes for CASRRQGDSPLHF.

This chain joins TRBV9 and TRBJ1-4, with 9 nucleotides matching TRBD1. Germline V gene sequence: CDR1 SGDLS, CDR2 YYNGEE. Losses at the gene ends were 4 bases for V and 8 bases for J; bases not matched to a gene: 6. The length of the CDR3 is 14 residues. The CDR3 nucleotides read TGTGCCAGCAGCCCAGGGACAGGGATCGAAAAACTGTTTTTT. This translates into CASSPGTGIEKLFF.

The chain is built from TRBV4-3 and TRBJ2-3, with 7 positions matching TRBD2. V was pared by 4 bases and J by 2 bases, with 21 bases of the junction left unmatched. The germline V gene has CDR1 LGHNA and CDR2 YSLEER. The CDR3 length is 20 residues. In DNA form, the CDR3 reads TGCGCCAGCAGCCCGGGACCGGTAGTTCGGCGGGACTACACCACAGATACGCAGTATTTT. Translation: CASSPGPVVRRDYTTDTQYF.

The rearrangement uses TRBV28 and TRBJ1-2; 9 positions match TRBD1. Trimming cost V 7 bases and J 1 base; bases outside gene matches: 4. CDR1 and CDR2 (germline): MDHEN, SYDVKM. The CDR3 runs 14 residues. CDR3 loop: CASNDRGDNYGYTF. The CDR3 nucleotides read TGTGCCAGCAACGACAGGGGGGATAACTATGGCTACACCTTC.

In DNA form, the CDR3 reads TGTGCCAGCTCATCCTTGACTAGCGGGGGGGACAATGAGCAGTTCTTC. Translated, it gives CASSSLTSGGDNEQFF. The chain employs TRBV18 and TRBJ2-1; TRBD2 matches 14 bases. CDR3 length equals 16 residues. The germline V gene has CDR1 KGHSH and CDR2 LQKENI. V trimming: 5 bases; J trimming: 5 bases; junction bases outside the gene matches: 5. Full variable domain (missing parts from reference TRBV18 and TRBJ2-1): NAGVMQNPRHLVRRRGQEARLRCSPMKGHSHVYWYRQLPEEGLKFMVYLQKENIIDESGMPKERFSAEFPKEGPSILRIQQVVRGDSAAYFCASSSLTSGGDNEQFFGPGTRLTVL.

The chain couples TRBV9 to TRBJ2-7; weak D call: TRBD2 (6 bases). The V and J ends lost 0 bases and 6 bases respectively, with 13 bases between them. In germline, CDR1 is SGDLS, CDR2 YYNGEE. The CDR3 is made up of 14 amino acids. The CDR3 DNA reads as TGTGCCAGCAGCGTAGGGAATAGCGGAGGCGAGCAGTACTTC. This gives the protein CASSVGNSGGEQYF. The entire variable domain, with the rest obtained from reference TRBV9 and TRBJ2-7, is as follows: DSGVTQTPKHLITATGQRVTLRCSPRSGDLSVYWYQQSLDQGLQFLIQYYNGEERAKGNILERFSAQQFPDLHSELNLSSLELGDSALYFCASSVGNSGGEQYFGPGTRLTVT.

This chain links TRBV7-2 with TRBJ2-7, with 13 bases identical to TRBD2. V shed 5 bases and J 3 bases; nucleotides not matched to a gene: 4. CDR3 length: 15 amino acids. Germline CDR1 is SGHTA and CDR2 is FQGNSA. The CDR3 sequence is CASSRTSGGDYEQYF. The CDR3 DNA reads as TGTGCCAGCAGCCGTACTAGCGGGGGGGACTACGAGCAGTACTTC.

The CDR3 DNA follows: TGTGCCTCCCCTCAGGGGGCTGGTGGAAACACCATATATTTT. Its translation: CASPQGAGGNTIYF. The chain carries TRBV30 and TRBJ1-3, with 8 bases fitting TRBD1. CDR1 GTSNPN and CDR2 SVGIG come from the germline V gene (reference sequence). This CDR3 region has 14 residues. V was pared by 7 bases and J by 3 bases, with 8 bases of the junction left unmatched.

This chain connects TRBV6-2 or TRBV6-3 to TRBJ1-6, with 7 bases that match TRBD1. V dropped 4 bases and J dropped 9; count of bases not matched to a gene: 6. The CDR3 is 14 residues long. Germline values: CDR1 MNHEY, CDR2 SVGEGT. Here the CDR3 reads CASSFGTAGSPLHF. The DNA for the CDR3 is TGTGCCAGCAGTTTCGGGACAGCGGGTTCACCCCTCCACTTT.

J is TRBJ1-1 and V is TRBV2; D unresolved. V was trimmed by 7 bases and J by 1 base, leaving 7 bases between them. The CDR3 extends over 12 amino acids. The germline CDR1 and CDR2 sequences are SNHLY and FYNNEI. CDR3 coding DNA: TGTGCCAGCATGTCGTGGAACACTGAAGCTTTCTTT. Protein product: CASMSWNTEAFF.

V gene TRBV7-2 combines with J gene TRBJ2-7, with D possibly TRBD1 on 6 matching bases. The CDR3 extends over 15 amino acids. V shed 5 bases and J shed 0 bases, with 14 bases lying between them. Germline V gene data show CDR1 as SGHTA and CDR2 as FQGNSA. The CDR3 DNA reads as TGTGCCAGCAGCCCAGGACAGCCGACCTCCTACGAGCAGTACTTC. This sequence encodes CASSPGQPTSYEQYF.

The chain has TRBV28 and TRBJ2-3; 8 bases align to TRBD2. Germline CDR1 is MDHEN and CDR2 is SYDVKM. V dropped 7 bases and J dropped 0; count of bases not matched to a gene: 9. CDR3 length: 16 residues. The CDR3: CASTSGGAESTDTQYF. The CDR3 bases are TGTGCCAGCACCTCCGGGGGGGCAGAGAGCACAGATACGCAGTATTTT.

The chain uses TRBV11-2 and TRBJ1-1, with TRBD1 identical over 7 bases. Germline assignment: CDR1 SGHAT and CDR2 FQNNGV. Trimming cost V 7 bases and J 4 bases; bases outside gene matches: 12. The CDR3 is made up of 15 amino acids. The CDR3 DNA sequence: TGTGCCAGCAACCCCACAGGGGCAGGCGTCACTGAAGCTTTCTTT. Translating gives CASNPTGAGVTEAFF.

There are a few counts of this clone. The chain uses TRBV2 and TRBJ2-7; TRBD1 aligns across 8 bases. V lost 9 bases to trimming and J lost 0 bases; unmatched junction nucleotides: 16. CDR1 SNHLY and CDR2 FYNNEI come from the germline V gene. The CDR3 is 17 amino acids. The CDR3, as DNA: TGTGCCAGTCAGCCCCCAACGGACAGGGTCGACTCCTACGAGCAGTACTTC. Translating gives CASQPPTDRVDSYEQYF.

In its sample, this clone was seen a few times. V gene TRBV5-1 combines with J gene TRBJ2-7; 13 positions match TRBD2. Germline V gene sequence: CDR1 SGHRS, CDR2 YFSETQ. The CDR3 length is 17 residues. V was clipped by 3 bases and J by 5 bases; unmatched bases: 11. CDR3 nucleotides: TGCGCCAGCAGCTCAAAGCTGGGACTAGCGGGAACCCACGAGCAGTACTTC. Translated, it gives CASSSKLGLAGTHEQYF.

The J gene is TRBJ1-1, the V gene TRBV11-3, with D tentatively TRBD1 (6 bases). Between the trimmed V and J ends, which lost 4 bases and 3 bases, there was a span of 21 bases. This CDR3 region has 17 residues. Per the germline V gene, CDR1 is SGHNT and CDR2 is YENEEA. CDR3 protein: CASSSPGRGYGDTEAFF. The CDR3 coding sequence is TGTGCCAGCAGCTCCCCCGGCAGGGGCTACGGGGACACTGAAGCTTTCTTT.

The rearrangement links TRBV9 to TRBJ1-4; D remains ambiguous. Trimming left V 0 bases short and J 0 bases short, with 6 bases between. Germline assignment: CDR1 SGDLS and CDR2 YYNGEE. This CDR3 spans 15 amino acids. CDR3 protein: CASSVGAATNEKLFF. CDR3 coding DNA: TGTGCCAGCAGCGTAGGGGCAGCAACTAATGAAAAACTGTTTTTT.

This chain links TRBV3-1 (or the pseudogene TRBV3-2) with TRBJ1-1; no clear D gene. V gave up 6 bases and J gave up 1 base, with 9 bases separating them. There are 13 residues in the CDR3. Germline V CDR1 and CDR2: LGHDT, YNNKEL (reference sequence). The DNA of the CDR3 is TGTGCCAGCAGGAAGGGAGGGAACACTGAAGCTTTCTTT. Its protein product is CASRKGGNTEAFF.

This chain links TRBV7-8 with TRBJ2-2; D is unclear. The germline V gene has CDR1 SGHVS and CDR2 FQNEAQ. CDR3 size: 13 residues. Deletions cut 5 bases from V and 3 bases from J, with 7 bases between. In nucleotides, the CDR3 is TGTGCCAGCAGCCGACGGTACACCGGGGAGCTGTTTTTT. Protein sequence: CASSRRYTGELFF.

The chain recombines TRBV7-3 with TRBJ2-1, with TRBD2 matching over 13 bases. CDR1 and CDR2 (germline): SGHTA, FQGTGA. The junction had 14 bases not matched to a gene; V was cut back by 4 bases and J by 2 bases. The CDR3 has 20 residues. The DNA for the CDR3 is TGTGCCAGCAGCTCTACCCCCGGACTAGCGGGAGTAGGGGCCTACAATGAGCAGTTCTTC. Amino acid sequence: CASSSTPGLAGVGAYNEQFF.

The V gene is TRBV11-1, the J gene TRBJ2-1, with D possibly being TRBD1 (7 bases). This CDR3 has 15 residues. Between the trimmed V and J ends, which lost 5 bases and 8 bases, there was a span of 19 bases. Germline V CDR1 and CDR2: SGHAT, FQDESV (reference sequence). The CDR3 sequence: CASSPYTGRGDEQFF. CDR3 in DNA: TGTGCCAGCAGCCCCTATACTGGCAGGGGGGATGAGCAGTTCTTC.

This chain connects TRBV6-2 or TRBV6-3 to TRBJ1-6; D is possibly TRBD1 (5 bases). V gave up 4 bases and J gave up 9 bases, with 13 bases separating them. Germline loops: CDR1 MNHEY, CDR2 SVGEGT. CDR3 size: 14 residues. DNA for the CDR3: TGTGCCAGCAGTTCGACAGTCATTCGTTCACCCCTCCACTTT. This translates into CASSSTVIRSPLHF.